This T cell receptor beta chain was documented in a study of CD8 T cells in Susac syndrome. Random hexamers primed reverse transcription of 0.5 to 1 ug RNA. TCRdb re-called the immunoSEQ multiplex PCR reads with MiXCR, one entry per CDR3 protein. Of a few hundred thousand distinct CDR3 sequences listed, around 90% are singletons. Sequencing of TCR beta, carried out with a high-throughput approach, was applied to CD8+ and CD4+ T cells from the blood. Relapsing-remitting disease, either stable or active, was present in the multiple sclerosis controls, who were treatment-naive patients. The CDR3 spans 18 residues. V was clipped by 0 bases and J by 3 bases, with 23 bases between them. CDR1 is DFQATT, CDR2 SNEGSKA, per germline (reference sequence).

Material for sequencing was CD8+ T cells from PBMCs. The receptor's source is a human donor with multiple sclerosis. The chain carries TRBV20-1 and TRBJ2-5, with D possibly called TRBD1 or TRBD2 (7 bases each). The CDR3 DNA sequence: TGCAGTGCTAGAGATCGGAAAGGGGTCCAGGGGGGGGAAGAGACCCAGTACTTC. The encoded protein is CSARDRKGVQGGEETQYF.